The 31 T cell receptor beta chains presented below share a single source sample, sequenced in a study of cytomegalovirus exposure and HLA in healthy donors. The PCR contained 60 Vbeta and 13 Jbeta primers. TCRdb's table, derived via immunoSEQ multiplex PCR, lists solely in-frame clones and lacks some. The profile shows 150,000 or so clones, around 70% of them singletons. The sequencing sample was made of PBMCs. These receptors all come from a man younger than 40 in good health and CMV-seronegative.

The chain employs TRBV10-2 and TRBJ1-6, with D perhaps matching TRBD1 (5 bases). CDR1 is WSHSY and CDR2 is SAAADI in the germline V gene. The CDR3 runs to 15 residues. Trimming removed 0 bases at V and 11 bases at J, with 14 bases between. DNA for the CDR3: TGCGCCAGCAGTGAGTCTAAGGGGAGGACGCCACCCCTCCACTTT. The encoded protein is CASSESKGRTPPLHF.

V usage is TRBV28 and J usage is TRBJ1-2; D gene ambiguous. CDR1 is MDHEN, CDR2 SYDVKM, per germline. This CDR3 region has 12 residues. Trimming pared 2 bases from V and 4 bases from J, leaving 5 bases between. CDR3 in amino acids: CASSLKSYGYTF. CDR3 bases: TGTGCCAGCAGTTTAAAGAGCTATGGCTACACCTTC.

This sequence joins TRBV5-5 and TRBJ1-2, with TRBD1 as a possible D gene (5 bases). V lost 0 bases to trimming and J lost 3 bases, with 21 bases between them. This CDR3 is 18 amino acids long. The germline V gene encodes CDR1 SGHKS and CDR2 YYEKEE (reference sequence). The CDR3 is CASSLVAARVPTDYGYTF. Written as DNA, the CDR3 is TGTGCCAGCAGCTTGGTAGCTGCCAGGGTACCTACAGACTATGGCTACACCTTC. The full variable domain, in which reference TRBV5-5 and TRBJ1-2 provide the parts outside the CDR3, is DAGVTQSPTHLIKTRGQQVTLRCSPISGHKSVSWYQQVLGQGPQFIFQYYEKEERGRGNFPDRFSARQFPNYSSELNVNALLLGDSALYLCASSLVAARVPTDYGYTFGSGTRLTVV.

The chain employs TRBV18 and TRBJ2-5; 7 bases are a match to TRBD1. With V trimmed by 3 bases and J by 3 bases, 7 bases remained unmatched. The CDR3 consists of 15 residues. Germline CDR1 and CDR2: KGHSH and LQKENI. CDR3 amino acids: CASSPRTGTEETQYF. CDR3 DNA: TGTGCCAGCTCACCCCGGACAGGTACTGAAGAGACCCAGTACTTC.

The chain recombines TRBV4-3 with TRBJ2-7, with TRBD1 as a possible D gene (7 bases). Trimming took off 0 bases at V and 3 bases at J, with 12 bases between the two ends. This CDR3 has 15 amino acids. Germline V gene sequence: CDR1 LGHNA, CDR2 YSLEER. CDR3 protein: CASSQEGGTVYEQYF. The CDR3 region has the DNA TGCGCCAGCAGCCAAGAAGGGGGGACAGTCTACGAGCAGTACTTC.

This chain connects TRBV6-5 to TRBJ2-1; 9 positions agree with TRBD2. There are 15 residues in the CDR3. Losses at the gene ends were 2 bases for V and 5 bases for J; bases not matched to a gene: 4. Germline values: CDR1 MNHEY, CDR2 SVGAGI. CDR3 in DNA: TGTGCCAGCAGTTACGGGTCTAGCGGGAACAATGAGCAGTTCTTC. The encoded protein is CASSYGSSGNNEQFF.

This clone was counted a few times. The rearrangement uses TRBV6-6 and TRBJ2-3, with 11 positions matching TRBD2. The CDR3 contains 16 residues. CDR1 MNHNY and CDR2 SVGAGI come from the germline V gene (reference sequence). After removal of 2 bases from V and 2 bases from J, the junction contained 3 bases not matched to a gene. This CDR3 is CASSYPTSGATDTQYF. In DNA, the CDR3 is TGTGCCAGCAGTTACCCGACTAGCGGGGCCACAGATACGCAGTATTTT.

In the case of this clone: Possible read error: a much larger clone is one base away. The genes are TRBV6-6 and TRBJ1-5; 8 bases are shared with TRBD1. CDR3 size: 13 residues. J gave up 0 bases and V 8 bases, and 0 bases lay outside the gene matches. Germline CDR1 is MNHNY and CDR2 is SVGAGI (reference sequence). The DNA for the CDR3 is TGTGCCAGCGGACAGGGTAGCAATCAGCCCCAGCATTTT. Encoded protein: CASGQGSNQPQHF.

The chain joins TRBV6-1 to TRBJ1-5; TRBD1 aligns across 7 bases. Trimming at V came to 6 bases and at J to 3 bases, leaving 8 bases not matched to a gene. CDR3 length: 15 residues. Germline lookup yields CDR1 MNHNS and CDR2 SASEGT. CDR3 in DNA: TGTGCCAGCAGAAGACTGACAGGGACCAATCAGCCCCAGCATTTT. Residues: CASRRLTGTNQPQHF.

The chain employs TRBV2 and TRBJ2-5, with 8 bases lining up with TRBD1. This CDR3 has 15 amino acids. From germline, CDR1 is SNHLY and CDR2 FYNNEI. J gave up 3 bases and V 4 bases, and 7 bases lay outside the gene matches. CDR3 amino acids: CASSGTGIREETQYF. The CDR3 DNA reads TGTGCCAGCAGTGGGACAGGGATTAGGGAAGAGACCCAGTACTTC. The full variable domain, in which reference TRBV2 and TRBJ2-5 provide the parts outside the CDR3, is EPEVTQTPSHQVTQMGQEVILRCVPISNHLYFYWYRQILGQKVEFLVSFYNNEISEKSEIFDDQFSVERPDGSNFTLKIRSTKLEDSAMYFCASSGTGIREETQYFGPGTRLLVL.

The genes are TRBV30 and TRBJ1-4; D perhaps matches TRBD1 (6 bases). Per germline, CDR1 GTSNPN and CDR2 SVGIG (reference sequence). Trimming pared 0 bases from V and 3 bases from J, leaving 11 bases between. There are 15 residues in the CDR3. Here the CDR3 DNA reads TGTGCCTGGAGTGTAGGGGCAGGGGCTAATGAAAAACTGTTTTTT. Translating gives CAWSVGAGANEKLFF.

This chain uses TRBV6-1 with TRBJ2-7; D not resolved. Trimming removed 8 bases from V and 0 bases from J, with 14 bases in between. Germline values: CDR1 MNHNS, CDR2 SASEGT. The CDR3 is 14 amino acids. The CDR3 DNA reads as TGTGCCAGCGGGCAGATAAAGCTCTCCTACGAGCAGTACTTC. The encoded protein is CASGQIKLSYEQYF.

This clone was recorded a few times. This chain connects TRBV14 to TRBJ2-7, with TRBD2 as a possible D gene (6 bases). Per germline, CDR1 SGHDN and CDR2 FVKESK. The CDR3 length is 14 residues. Trimming stripped 1 base from V and 7 bases from J, with 14 bases between. The CDR3 DNA follows: TGTGCCAGCAGCCAAGGGGCTGGGACTGGAGAGCAGTACTTC. It encodes CASSQGAGTGEQYF.

This clone was observed a few times. This CDR3 is CASSIPPFGYTF. CDR3 coding DNA: TGTGCCAGTAGTATCCCCCCATTCGGCTACACCTTC. J is TRBJ1-2 and V is TRBV19; D is unclear. Germline V gene lookup returns CDR1 LNHDA and CDR2 SQIVND (reference sequence). This CDR3 region has 12 residues. V was shortened by 3 bases and J by 8 bases, with 10 bases between the two germline ends.

The chain has TRBV29-1 and TRBJ2-3, with TRBD1 identical over 7 bases. J was trimmed by 0 bases and V by 4 bases; bases with no gene match: 4. This CDR3 comprises 14 residues. Germline CDR1 is SQVTM and CDR2 is ANQGSEA. CDR3 nucleotides: TGCAGCGTTGTAAAGGACAGGAGCACAGATACGCAGTATTTT. Translation: CSVVKDRSTDTQYF.

This chain uses TRBV28 with TRBJ2-7; TRBD2 matches 10 bases. V shed 8 bases, J shed 3 bases, and the junction held 4 bases outside the gene matches. The germline V gene has CDR1 MDHEN and CDR2 SYDVKM. The CDR3 extends over 13 amino acids. The CDR3: CASRAGGYYEQYF. CDR3 sequence (DNA): TGTGCCAGCCGAGCGGGGGGGTACTACGAGCAGTACTTC.

The chain employs TRBV4-3 and TRBJ2-2; TRBD2 aligns across 8 bases. Germline CDR1 LGHNA, CDR2 YSLEER. The J segment lost 5 bases and the V segment lost 0 bases, leaving 11 bases of the junction unmatched. The CDR3 length is 18 residues. The CDR3 DNA follows: TGCGCCAGCAGCCAAGATCTATACGGGGGGGCCGGGACCGGGGAGCTGTTTTTT. It specifies CASSQDLYGGAGTGELFF.

The rearrangement joins TRBV9 to TRBJ2-7; TRBD1 aligns across 8 bases. Germline V lookup: CDR1 SGDLS, CDR2 YYNGEE. This CDR3 spans 14 amino acids. With V trimmed by 4 bases and J by 3 bases, 6 bases remained unmatched. CDR3 sequence (DNA): TGTGCCAGCAGCCCCGGACAGGGAAACTACGAGCAGTACTTC. It is translated as CASSPGQGNYEQYF.

This clone is a singleton in its sample. The chain is built from TRBV5-1 and TRBJ2-7; 8 nucleotides align to TRBD1. The CDR3 contains 15 residues. The germline V gene encodes CDR1 SGHRS and CDR2 YFSETQ. Trimming cost V 2 bases and J 2 bases; bases outside gene matches: 6. CDR3 sequence: CASSFLTGEAYEQYF. The CDR3 DNA reads TGCGCCAGCAGCTTTCTGACAGGGGAGGCCTACGAGCAGTACTTC. Based on the CDR3 plus reference TRBV5-1 and TRBJ2-7, the full variable domain is KAGVTQTPRYLIKTRGQQVTLSCSPISGHRSVSWYQQTPGQGLQFLFEYFSETQRNKGNFPGRFSGRQFSNSRSEMNVSTLELGDSALYLCASSFLTGEAYEQYFGPGTRLTVT.

There are a few counts of this clone. The chain combines TRBV5-1 with TRBJ2-2; the match to TRBD1 covers 7 bases. The J segment lost 5 bases and the V segment lost 4 bases, leaving 8 bases of the junction unmatched. Germline V lookup: CDR1 SGHRS, CDR2 YFSETQ. The CDR3 extends over 15 amino acids. The CDR3 loop is CASSIQGIDTGELFF. CDR3 DNA sequence: TGCGCCAGCAGCATACAGGGGATTGATACCGGGGAGCTGTTTTTT.

The rearrangement uses TRBV28 and TRBJ1-2; 7 bases map to TRBD1. The length of the CDR3 is 15 residues. The germline V gene encodes CDR1 MDHEN and CDR2 SYDVKM. V was pared by 3 bases and J by 4 bases, with 8 bases of the junction left unmatched. CDR3 in DNA: TGTGCCAGCAGTTTGTCGCAGGGGGGACCCTATGGCTACACCTTC. Protein sequence: CASSLSQGGPYGYTF.

The chain couples TRBV6-1 to TRBJ1-1, with D possibly matching TRBD1 (5 bases). V was clipped by 6 bases and J by 1 base, with 9 bases between them. The CDR3 spans 13 residues. The germline V gene encodes CDR1 MNHNS and CDR2 SASEGT. The CDR3 sequence is CASRAGPNTEAFF. As DNA, the CDR3 is TGTGCCAGCAGGGCGGGACCGAACACTGAAGCTTTCTTT.

In its sample, this clone was seen once. The chain recombines TRBV19 with TRBJ1-1; 10 nucleotides agree with TRBD1. V shed 6 bases, J shed 3 bases, and the junction held 7 bases outside the gene matches. Germline loops: CDR1 LNHDA, CDR2 SQIVND (reference sequence). The CDR3 spans 15 residues. For the CDR3, the DNA is TGTGCCAGTAGCACCGGGACAGGGGTCGACACTGAAGCTTTCTTT. It is translated as CASSTGTGVDTEAFF.

V gene TRBV5-4 combines with J gene TRBJ2-2; D is unresolved. V was cut by 5 bases and J by 2 bases, with 13 bases left in between. This CDR3 is 15 amino acids long. The germline gives CDR1 SGHNT, CDR2 YYREEE (reference sequence). The CDR3 is CASSQIQENTGELFF. As DNA, the CDR3 is TGTGCCAGCAGTCAAATTCAGGAAAACACCGGGGAGCTGTTTTTT.

This sequence joins TRBV19 and TRBJ1-2, with TRBD1 matching over 7 bases. The CDR3 has 13 amino acids. Germline CDR1 is LNHDA and CDR2 is SQIVND (reference sequence). V shed 6 bases, J shed 2 bases, and the junction held 3 bases outside the gene matches. As DNA, the CDR3 is TGTGCCAGTAGGATGGGACAGAACTATGGCTACACCTTC. Protein: CASRMGQNYGYTF.

V is TRBV25-1 and J is TRBJ1-1; TRBD1 might be the D (5 bases). This CDR3 comprises 12 residues. Per the germline V gene, CDR1 is MGHDK and CDR2 is SYGVNS. Deletions cut 7 bases from V and 10 bases from J, with 16 bases between. Here the CDR3 reads CASTTVGVSAFF. Here the CDR3 DNA reads TGTGCCAGCACCACGGTAGGGGTATCAGCTTTCTTT. Based on the CDR3 plus reference TRBV25-1 and TRBJ1-1, the full variable domain is EADIYQTPRYLVIGTGKKITLECSQTMGHDKMYWYQQDPGMELHLIHYSYGVNSTEKGDLSSESTVSRIRTEHFPLTLESARPSHTSQYLCASTTVGVSAFFGQGTRLTVV.

The CDR3 region is CASSLAGLSYEQYF. CDR3 DNA sequence: TGTGCCAGCAGCTTAGCGGGCCTCTCCTACGAGCAGTACTTC. The chain couples TRBV7-2 to TRBJ2-7; D gene ambiguous. The germline V gene has CDR1 SGHTA and CDR2 FQGNSA. This CDR3 has 14 amino acids. V was pared by 0 bases and J by 0 bases, with 6 bases between.

The chain links TRBV5-6 to TRBJ2-3; 11 bases map to TRBD1. Germline-derived CDR1 and CDR2 are SGHDT and YYEEEE. V dropped 3 bases and J dropped 4; count of bases not matched to a gene: 1. This CDR3 comprises 14 residues. CDR3 protein: CASSSGQGADTQYF. In DNA, the CDR3 is TGTGCCAGCAGCTCGGGACAGGGGGCAGATACGCAGTATTTT.

The chain combines TRBV29-1 with TRBJ1-1, with D unresolved. This CDR3 is built from 13 residues. Between the trimmed V and J ends, which lost 3 bases and 2 bases, there was a span of 10 bases. Germline values: CDR1 SQVTM, CDR2 ANQGSEA. CDR3 DNA sequence: TGCAGCGTTGAGGGCAGAGCAAACACTGAAGCTTTCTTT. Translation: CSVEGRANTEAFF.

The V call is TRBV6-5, the J call TRBJ2-7, with 10 nucleotides matching TRBD1. Germline CDR1 and CDR2: MNHEY and SVGAGI. The CDR3 length is 15 residues. J gave up 3 bases and V 4 bases, and 6 bases lay outside the gene matches. For the CDR3, the DNA is TGTGCCAGCAGTTTAACAAGGGACAGGGGCTACGAGCAGTACTTC. Protein product: CASSLTRDRGYEQYF.

Details on this clone: Additional DNA sequences in this sample encode the identical CDR3. The chain employs TRBV29-1 and TRBJ2-7; 8 bases agree with TRBD1. With 4 bases clipped from V and 1 base from J, the junction kept 0 bases outside the gene matches. The CDR3 has 12 residues. CDR1 is SQVTM and CDR2 is ANQGSEA in the germline V gene. In nucleotides, the CDR3 is TGCAGCGTTGGGACAGGGTCCTACGAGCAGTACTTC. Translation: CSVGTGSYEQYF.